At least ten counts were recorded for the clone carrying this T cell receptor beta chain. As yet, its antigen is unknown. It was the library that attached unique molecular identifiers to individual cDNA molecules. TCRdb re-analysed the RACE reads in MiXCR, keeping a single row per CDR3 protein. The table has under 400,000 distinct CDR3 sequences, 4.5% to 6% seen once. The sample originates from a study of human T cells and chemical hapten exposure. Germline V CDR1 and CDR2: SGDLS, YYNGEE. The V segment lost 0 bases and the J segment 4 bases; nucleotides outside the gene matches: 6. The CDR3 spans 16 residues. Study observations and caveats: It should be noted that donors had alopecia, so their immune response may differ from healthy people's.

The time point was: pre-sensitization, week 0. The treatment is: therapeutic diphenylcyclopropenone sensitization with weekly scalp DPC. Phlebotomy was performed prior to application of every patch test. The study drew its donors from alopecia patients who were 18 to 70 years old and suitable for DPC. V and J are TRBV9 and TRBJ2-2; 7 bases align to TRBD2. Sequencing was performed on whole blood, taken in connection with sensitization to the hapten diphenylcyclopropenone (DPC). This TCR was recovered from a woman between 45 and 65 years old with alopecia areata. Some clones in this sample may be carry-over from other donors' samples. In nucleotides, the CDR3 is TGTGCCAGCAGCGTAGGTCCCAGGGAGGGCACCGGGGAGCTGTTTTTT. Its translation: CASSVGPREGTGELFF.